The following is a T cell receptor beta chain sequence with its context. Its antigen is unknown. Since all of the isolated RNA was reverse transcribed, expressed TCRB transcripts were what got sequenced. Profiling relied on immunoSEQ multiplex PCR, and the TCRdb table lists in-frame clones only, not all of them. The data hold around 280,000 clones, with 15% observed a single time. Germline V gene lookup returns CDR1 MNHEY and CDR2 SMNVEV (reference sequence). CDR3 length: 15 amino acids. V trimming: 2 bases; J trimming: 3 bases; junction bases outside the gene matches: 5. The data derive from a study of beta chain features in type 1 diabetes. Broader study findings: Shortening of TCRB CDR3s, moderate but significant, appeared in all four CD4+ subsets of Type 1 diabetes patients.

This TCR was sampled from a man aged 18 to 35 with type 1 diabetes. The V call is TRBV27, the J call TRBJ2-3; TRBD2 aligns across 7 bases. The sequenced material came from naive CD4+ T cells from blood. The CDR3 DNA follows: TGTGCCAGCAGTTTAGGAGCGGGACCTACAGATACGCAGTATTTT. Its protein product is CASSLGAGPTDTQYF.